These 31 T cell receptor beta chains originate from one sample sequenced in a study of CD8 T cells in Susac syndrome. Reverse transcription of about 0.5 to 1 ug RNA was carried out with random hexamers. Via MiXCR, TCRdb re-called the immunoSEQ multiplex PCR reads, giving one row per CDR3 protein. The table lists about 150,000 distinct CDR3 sequences, approximately 94% of them singletons. The material sequenced was CD4+ T cells from PBMCs. Source of these receptors: a human donor with Susac syndrome.

The chain recombines TRBV6-2 or TRBV6-3 with TRBJ1-1; D uncertain. The germline CDR1 and CDR2 sequences are MNHEY and SVGEGT. V lost 2 bases and J lost 7, with 11 bases in between. This CDR3 spans 13 amino acids. The CDR3 nucleotides are TGTGCCAGCAGTTACCCTGACCCCAGTGAAGCTTTCTTT. This encodes CASSYPDPSEAFF.

This chain connects TRBV20-1 to TRBJ2-7; D might be TRBD1 (5 bases). The CDR3 loop spans 14 amino acids. Germline V CDR1 and CDR2: DFQATT, SNEGSKA (reference sequence). The V end was cut by 4 bases, the J end by 0 bases, with 13 bases between. The CDR3 region is CSANSWGSSYEQYF. For the CDR3, the DNA is TGCAGTGCTAATTCCTGGGGCAGCTCCTACGAGCAGTACTTC.

J is TRBJ1-1 and V is TRBV18; 7 nucleotides agree with TRBD1. Germline V gene sequence: CDR1 KGHSH, CDR2 LQKENI. This CDR3 is 21 amino acids long. Germline trimming cut 3 bases from V and 1 base from J; bases unmatched to any gene: 23. The CDR3: CASSPIMAGGRSWKGNTEAFF. DNA of the CDR3: TGTGCCAGCTCACCCATCATGGCAGGGGGAAGGAGTTGGAAGGGGAACACTGAAGCTTTCTTT. Variable domain in full (rest from reference TRBV18 and TRBJ1-1): NAGVMQNPRHLVRRRGQEARLRCSPMKGHSHVYWYRQLPEEGLKFMVYLQKENIIDESGMPKERFSAEFPKEGPSILRIQQVVRGDSAAYFCASSPIMAGGRSWKGNTEAFFGQGTRLTVV.

The rearrangement joins TRBV29-1 to TRBJ2-3; tentatively, D is TRBD1 or TRBD2 (6 bases each). The germline CDR1 and CDR2 sequences are SQVTM and ANQGSEA. Trimming took 7 bases from V and 2 from J, leaving 16 bases between them. The CDR3 is made up of 14 amino acids. This CDR3 is CSAKVGGSTDTQYF. The CDR3, as DNA: TGCAGCGCCAAGGTCGGGGGCTCCACAGATACGCAGTATTTT.

The chain employs TRBV9 and TRBJ1-1; D may be TRBD1 (5 bases). There are 12 residues in the CDR3. The V and J ends lost 7 bases and 6 bases respectively, with 13 bases between them. CDR1 and CDR2 from the germline V gene are SGDLS and YYNGEE. As DNA, the CDR3 is TGTGCCAGCGGGGCCGGCGGGGCTGAAGCTTTCTTT. It is translated as CASGAGGAEAFF.

V gene TRBV3-1 combines with J gene TRBJ2-1; TRBD2 agrees at 14 bases. The trim removed 4 bases at V and 5 bases at J, leaving 7 bases unmatched. Germline CDR1 LGHDT, CDR2 YNNKEL (reference sequence). The length of the CDR3 is 17 residues. DNA of the CDR3: TGTGCCAGCAGCCTGAGACTAGCGGGAGGGGACCACAATGAGCAGTTCTTC. Its protein is CASSLRLAGGDHNEQFF.

The V call is TRBV2, the J call TRBJ2-7; no definite D call. V lost 10 bases, J lost 4 bases, and 17 bases lay in between. Germline assignment: CDR1 SNHLY and CDR2 FYNNEI. This CDR3 has 13 residues. CDR3 residues: CATAGPVVYEQYF. DNA of the CDR3: TGTGCCACCGCCGGGCCCGTCGTATACGAGCAGTACTTC.

The chain links TRBV29-1 to TRBJ2-3, with D tentatively TRBD2 (6 bases). Germline V CDR1 and CDR2: SQVTM, ANQGSEA. V gave up 6 bases and J gave up 5 bases, with 18 bases separating them. The CDR3 is 14 amino acids. The CDR3 region is CSVRDLGSGDTQYF. The CDR3 coding sequence is TGCAGCGTCCGGGACTTAGGGAGCGGAGATACGCAGTATTTT.

The chain couples TRBV3-1 to TRBJ2-5; TRBD2 is a possible D gene (7 bases). This CDR3 has 14 amino acids. Trimming cost V 5 bases and J 4 bases, with 14 bases left between them. In germline, CDR1 is LGHDT, CDR2 YNNKEL (reference sequence). In DNA, the CDR3 is TGTGCCAGCAGCAACCGGGGGGCCGGAGAGACCCAGTACTTC. This codes for CASSNRGAGETQYF.

The chain carries TRBV7-8 and TRBJ2-1; D is unresolved. The germline V gene has CDR1 SGHVS and CDR2 FQNEAQ. The CDR3 extends over 13 amino acids. V shed 2 bases and J shed 6 bases, with 8 bases lying between them. CDR3 residues: CASSLRVSNEQFF. In nucleotides, the CDR3 is TGTGCCAGCAGCTTACGAGTCAGCAATGAGCAGTTCTTC.

This chain uses TRBV10-3 with TRBJ1-2; 8 bases map to TRBD1. The trim removed 10 bases at V and 6 bases at J, leaving 10 bases unmatched. CDR1 ENHRY and CDR2 SYGVKD come from the germline V gene. CDR3 length equals 13 residues. CDR3 coding DNA: TGTGCCACCGGGGTCGACAGGGGCGATGGCTACACCTTC. This encodes CATGVDRGDGYTF.

This chain joins TRBV20-1 and TRBJ2-5; no definite D call. The germline CDR1 and CDR2 sequences are DFQATT and SNEGSKA (reference sequence). The V and J ends lost 5 bases and 0 bases respectively, with 10 bases between them. The CDR3 runs to 13 residues. The DNA of the CDR3 is TGCAGTGCTCGTCTAGACAACCAAGAGACCCAGTACTTC. As protein: CSARLDNQETQYF.

V and J are TRBV3-1 and TRBJ2-1; D gene uncertain. CDR1 and CDR2 (germline): LGHDT, YNNKEL (reference sequence). The CDR3 totals 14 residues. V lost 5 bases to trimming and J lost 4 bases, with 12 bases between them. The CDR3 region is CASSFRVTYNEQFF. The CDR3 DNA reads as TGTGCCAGCAGCTTCCGGGTGACTTACAATGAGCAGTTCTTC.

The chain carries TRBV7-2 and TRBJ2-7, with D uncertain. The CDR3 runs to 16 residues. Germline CDR1 and CDR2: SGHTA and FQGNSA. Trimming left V 1 base short and J 3 bases short, with 16 bases between. The CDR3 coding sequence is TGTGCCAGCAGCTTAGAACCGCCAGCCCTAATCTACGAGCAGTACTTC. As protein: CASSLEPPALIYEQYF.

The V call is TRBV28, the J call TRBJ1-2; 7 bases match TRBD1. Germline V CDR1 and CDR2: MDHEN, SYDVKM. The V segment lost 10 bases and the J segment 1 base; nucleotides outside the gene matches: 9. This CDR3 spans 14 amino acids. The CDR3: CAIRGQLINYGYTF. The DNA of the CDR3 is TGTGCCATTAGGGGACAGCTGATTAACTATGGCTACACCTTC.

This clonotype was seen only once. The chain carries TRBV7-3 and TRBJ2-3; unclear D gene. V lost 1 base and J 2 bases, leaving 7 bases between the germline ends. The CDR3 is 14 amino acids. Germline-derived CDR1 and CDR2 are SGHTA and FQGTGA. CDR3 protein: CASSLNIPTDTQYF. CDR3 sequence (DNA): TGTGCCAGCAGCTTAAATATACCCACAGATACGCAGTATTTT. Complete variable domain (other parts from reference TRBV7-3 and TRBJ2-3): GAGVSQTPSNKVTEKGKYVELRCDPISGHTALYWYRQSLGQGPEFLIYFQGTGAADDSGLPNDRFFAVRPEGSVSTLKIQRTERGDSAVYLCASSLNIPTDTQYFGPGTRLTVL.

This clonotype was observed once. This chain uses TRBV7-2 with TRBJ2-1; D is possibly TRBD1 (6 bases). CDR3 length equals 14 residues. Trimming took off 5 bases at V and 7 bases at J, with 15 bases between the two ends. Germline V lookup: CDR1 SGHTA, CDR2 FQGNSA. For the CDR3, the DNA is TGTGCCAGCAGCACGCAGCGTAGGGGGAATGAGCAGTTCTTC. Amino acids: CASSTQRRGNEQFF.

The genes are TRBV14 and TRBJ1-6, with D unresolved. The CDR3 runs to 14 residues. Germline assignment: CDR1 SGHDN and CDR2 FVKESK. V was cut by 3 bases and J by 7 bases, with 10 bases left in between. Here the CDR3 DNA reads TGTGCCAGCAGCCAGCGGGGAAGGAATTCACCCCTCCACTTT. It translates to CASSQRGRNSPLHF.

V and J are TRBV6-6 and TRBJ2-5; TRBD1 might be the D (7 bases). The CDR3 is made up of 14 amino acids. CDR1 is MNHNY and CDR2 is SVGAGI in the germline V gene (reference sequence). Trimming left V 5 bases short and J 4 bases short, with 14 bases between. The DNA for the CDR3 is TGTGCCAGCAGTACCAGGGGGGACCGAGAGACCCAGTACTTC. This translates into CASSTRGDRETQYF.

The rearrangement links TRBV20-1 to TRBJ2-5, with 12 positions matching TRBD2. V trimming: 0 bases; J trimming: 6 bases; junction bases outside the gene matches: 5. The CDR3 has 15 amino acids. Germline CDR1 and CDR2: DFQATT and SNEGSKA (reference sequence). CDR3 coding DNA: TGCAGTGCTAGAGAGACTAGCGGGAGAAGAAAGACCCAGTACTTC. Protein: CSARETSGRRKTQYF.

The chain uses TRBV30 and TRBJ2-4; weak D call: TRBD1 (6 bases). With 5 bases removed from V and 4 bases from J, the gap between germline ends came to 9 bases. The CDR3 is made up of 12 amino acids. From germline, CDR1 is GTSNPN and CDR2 SVGIG (reference sequence). Written as DNA, the CDR3 is TGTGCCTGGGCAGGACAGAAAAACATTCAGTACTTC. Translating gives CAWAGQKNIQYF.

V usage is TRBV20-1 and J usage is TRBJ1-1; D gene unclear. The CDR3 loop spans 13 amino acids. Trimming stripped 3 bases from V and 4 bases from J, with 12 bases between. CDR1 DFQATT and CDR2 SNEGSKA come from the germline V gene (reference sequence). CDR3 nucleotide sequence: TGCAGTGCTAGGATAACGGGAATCACTGAAGCTTTCTTT. Translating gives CSARITGITEAFF.

The CDR3 here is CASSGGTENTEAFF. CDR3 bases: TGTGCCAGCAGCGGCGGGACAGAGAACACTGAAGCTTTCTTT. The V gene is TRBV9, the J gene TRBJ1-1; 7 bases are shared with TRBD1. The V segment lost 3 bases and the J segment 1 base; nucleotides outside the gene matches: 3. This CDR3 contains 14 residues. CDR1 is SGDLS and CDR2 is YYNGEE in the germline V gene. Using reference TRBV9 and TRBJ1-1 for the parts outside the CDR3, the full variable domain is DSGVTQTPKHLITATGQRVTLRCSPRSGDLSVYWYQQSLDQGLQFLIQYYNGEERAKGNILERFSAQQFPDLHSELNLSSLELGDSALYFCASSGGTENTEAFFGQGTRLTVV.

V is TRBV9 and J is TRBJ2-1; unclear D gene. Trimming cost V 3 bases and J 3 bases, with 16 bases left between them. The CDR3 is 16 residues long. Germline V gene data show CDR1 as SGDLS and CDR2 as YYNGEE. CDR3 in amino acids: CASSADRLAVYNEQFF. The CDR3 coding sequence is TGTGCCAGCAGCGCGGACCGGTTAGCCGTCTACAATGAGCAGTTCTTC.

This chain connects TRBV18 to TRBJ2-5, with a weak D call TRBD1 (7 bases). The CDR3 totals 18 residues. CDR1 KGHSH and CDR2 LQKENI come from the germline V gene. V dropped 2 bases and J dropped 2 bases, with 21 bases sitting between them. The CDR3 sequence is CASSPRRADRAAQETQYF. CDR3 nucleotides: TGTGCCAGCTCACCAAGGAGGGCTGACAGGGCGGCTCAAGAGACCCAGTACTTC.

This sequence joins TRBV7-3 and TRBJ1-6; D might be TRBD1 (5 bases). This CDR3 has 14 amino acids. Trimming took off 2 bases at V and 9 bases at J, with 11 bases between the two ends. Germline V gene lookup returns CDR1 SGHTA and CDR2 FQGTGA. Here the CDR3 reads CASSLEGKGSPLHF. The CDR3 nucleotides are TGTGCCAGCAGCTTAGAGGGGAAGGGTTCACCCCTCCACTTT.

This chain joins TRBV29-1 and TRBJ2-6; D gene uncertain. V was trimmed by 5 bases and J by 1 base, leaving 6 bases between them. The germline gives CDR1 SQVTM, CDR2 ANQGSEA. This CDR3 is built from 13 residues. Here the CDR3 DNA reads TGCAGCGTTTCCCTATCTGGGGCCAACGTCCTGACTTTC. It encodes CSVSLSGANVLTF.

This chain connects TRBV7-8 to TRBJ2-1; a possible D gene is TRBD2 (6 bases). The V and J ends lost 5 bases and 4 bases respectively, with 15 bases between them. Germline lookup yields CDR1 SGHVS and CDR2 FQNEAQ. CDR3 length: 15 residues. CDR3 sequence reads: CASSPAGLHYNEQFF. The CDR3 nucleotides read TGTGCCAGCAGCCCAGCGGGCTTACATTACAATGAGCAGTTCTTC.

The V call is TRBV2, the J call TRBJ1-5; tentative D call: TRBD1 (6 bases). There are 15 residues in the CDR3. The V gene lost 6 bases and the J gene lost 2 bases, with 14 bases spanning the gap. Germline loops: CDR1 SNHLY, CDR2 FYNNEI. CDR3 nucleotide sequence: TGTGCCAGCAGCTGGAGACAGGCGGGCAATCAGCCCCAGCATTTT. This codes for CASSWRQAGNQPQHF.

The chain couples TRBV30 to TRBJ2-5, with a possible D match to TRBD2 (6 bases). Per the germline V gene, CDR1 is GTSNPN and CDR2 is SVGIG (reference sequence). V was cut by 3 bases and J by 2 bases, with 13 bases left in between. The CDR3 is 14 residues long. CDR3 nucleotide sequence: TGTGCCTGGAGGGCGGGCGGGGCGCAAGAGACCCAGTACTTC. Translated: CAWRAGGAQETQYF.

This chain links TRBV20-1 with TRBJ2-1; D uncertain. The CDR3 has 10 residues. Trimming shortened V by 3 bases and J by 13 bases, and 10 bases separated the two germline ends. Germline CDR1 reads DFQATT; CDR2 reads SNEGSKA (reference sequence). CDR3 protein: CSASLEDQFF. The CDR3 nucleotides are TGCAGTGCTAGTTTAGAGGACCAGTTCTTC.